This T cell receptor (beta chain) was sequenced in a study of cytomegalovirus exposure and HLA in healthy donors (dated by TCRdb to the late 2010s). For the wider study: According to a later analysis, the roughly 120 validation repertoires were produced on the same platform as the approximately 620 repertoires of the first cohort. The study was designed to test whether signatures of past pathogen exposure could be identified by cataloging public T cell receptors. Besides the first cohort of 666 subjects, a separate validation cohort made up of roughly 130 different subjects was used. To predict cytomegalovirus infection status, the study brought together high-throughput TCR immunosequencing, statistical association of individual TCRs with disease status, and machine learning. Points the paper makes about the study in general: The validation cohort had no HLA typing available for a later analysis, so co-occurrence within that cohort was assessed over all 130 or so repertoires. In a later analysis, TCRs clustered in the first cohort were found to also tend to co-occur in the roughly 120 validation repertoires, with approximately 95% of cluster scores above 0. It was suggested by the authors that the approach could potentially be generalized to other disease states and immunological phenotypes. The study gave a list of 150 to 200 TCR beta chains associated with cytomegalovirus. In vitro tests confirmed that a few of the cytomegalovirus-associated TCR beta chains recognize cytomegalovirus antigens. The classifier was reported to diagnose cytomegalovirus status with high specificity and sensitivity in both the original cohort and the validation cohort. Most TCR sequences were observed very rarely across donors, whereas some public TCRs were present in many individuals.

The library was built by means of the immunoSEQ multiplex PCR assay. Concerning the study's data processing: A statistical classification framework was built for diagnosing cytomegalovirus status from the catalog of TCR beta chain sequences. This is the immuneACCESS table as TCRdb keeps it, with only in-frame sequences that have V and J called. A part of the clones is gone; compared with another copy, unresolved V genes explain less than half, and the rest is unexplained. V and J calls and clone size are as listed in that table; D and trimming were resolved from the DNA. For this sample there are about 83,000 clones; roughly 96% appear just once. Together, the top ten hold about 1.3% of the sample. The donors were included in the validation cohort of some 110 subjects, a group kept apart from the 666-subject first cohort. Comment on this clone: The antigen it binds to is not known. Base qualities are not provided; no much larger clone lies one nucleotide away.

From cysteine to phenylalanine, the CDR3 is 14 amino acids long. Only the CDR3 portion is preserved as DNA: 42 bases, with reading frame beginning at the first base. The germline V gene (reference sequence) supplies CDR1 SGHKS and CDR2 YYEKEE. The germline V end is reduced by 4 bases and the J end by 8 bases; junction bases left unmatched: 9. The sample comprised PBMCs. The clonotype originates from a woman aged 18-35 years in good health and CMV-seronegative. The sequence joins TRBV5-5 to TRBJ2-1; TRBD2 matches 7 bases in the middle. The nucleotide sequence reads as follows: TGTGCCAGCAGCCCAGCAGTAGCGGGCTATGAGCAGTTCTTC. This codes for CASSPAVAGYEQFF.